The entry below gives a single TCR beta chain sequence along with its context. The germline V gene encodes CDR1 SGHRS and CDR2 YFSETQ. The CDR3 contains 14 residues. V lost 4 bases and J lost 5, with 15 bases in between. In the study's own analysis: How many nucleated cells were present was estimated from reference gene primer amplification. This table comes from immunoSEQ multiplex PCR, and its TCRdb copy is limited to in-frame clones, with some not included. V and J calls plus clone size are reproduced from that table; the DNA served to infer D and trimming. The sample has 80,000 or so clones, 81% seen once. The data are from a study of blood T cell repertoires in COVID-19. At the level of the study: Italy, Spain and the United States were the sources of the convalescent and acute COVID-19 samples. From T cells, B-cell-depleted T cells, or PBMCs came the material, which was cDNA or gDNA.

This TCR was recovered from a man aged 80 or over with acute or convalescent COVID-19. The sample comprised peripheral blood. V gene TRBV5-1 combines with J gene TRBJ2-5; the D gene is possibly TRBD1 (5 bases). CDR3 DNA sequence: TGCGCCAGCAGCCGCGAGGTGGGGCACGAGACCCAGTACTTC. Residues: CASSREVGHETQYF.